What follows describes a single T cell receptor (beta chain). Its antigen is unidentified. This entry is derived from a study of T cells in Graves' hyperthyroidism and ophthalmopathy. Study observations and caveats: Most clonotypes expanded in the thyroid (above 0.001) were also present in blood. By a 13 V-J model, ophthalmopathy was set apart from stable hyperthyroidism.

Disease lasting under 3 months, a NOSPECS grade of at least 4, and a Clinical Activity Score of at least 3 were features of the ophthalmopathy patients. Isolation of PBMCs was performed on about 9.9 ml fresh peripheral blood. This CDR3 contains 16 residues. CDR1 is DFQATT and CDR2 is SNEGSKA in the germline V gene (reference sequence). V lost 1 base, J lost 7 bases, and 11 bases stayed unmatched. From RNA transcripts, TCR beta CDR3 regions were amplified. A first-round RT-PCR of the TCR CDR3 used the HTBI primer set. TCRdb independently ran MiXCR on the multiplex PCR reads; one entry per CDR3 protein. Of hundreds of thousands of distinct CDR3 sequences detected, about 20% appear once; the ten largest clones hold 64%.

The rearrangement links TRBV20-1 to TRBJ2-1; 9 nucleotides align to TRBD1. The sequencing sample was made of blood. The receptor was derived from a man aged 25-45 years with Graves' ophthalmopathy. The chain's CDR3 is CSARGKPGQGRNEQFF. In DNA form, the CDR3 reads TGCAGTGCTAGAGGGAAGCCGGGACAGGGCCGGAATGAGCAGTTCTTC.